The 10 T cell receptor beta chains below all came from one sample that was sequenced in a study of beta chain features in type 1 diabetes listed by TCRdb under 2018. Results and caveats for the whole study, not just this receptor: Type 1 diabetes patients showed a moderate but significant shortening of TCRB CDR3 length in all four CD4+ subsets.

The library was made by the immunoSEQ multiplex PCR assay. All of the isolated RNA was reverse transcribed with the High Capacity cDNA Reverse Transcription Kit, so expressed TCRB transcripts were sequenced. In its TCRdb copy, this immuneACCESS table keeps in-frame sequences only and misses some clones. Where compared with another copy, unresolved V genes explain less than half of these, and the others have no known cause. A total of a few hundred thousand clones appear in this sample, 24% of them only once. Clones ranked in the top ten supply 0.012% of the sample. Their antigen targets remain unknown. Sequencing was performed on naive CD4+ T cells from blood. This sample's cell subset or site label indicates: true naive CD4+ T cells. Receptors originate from a woman aged 30 to 39 with type 1 diabetes.

This chain connects TRBV28 to TRBJ2-7, with a weak D call TRBD1 (5 bases). The CDR3 extends over 16 amino acids. Germline values: CDR1 MDHEN, CDR2 SYDVKM. V was pared by 7 bases and J by 3 bases, with 22 bases between. In DNA form, the CDR3 reads TGTGCCAGCACTCCCCCGTGGGGCCTAGGCAACTACGAGCAGTACTTC. The encoded protein is CASTPPWGLGNYEQYF.

J is TRBJ2-5 and V is TRBV28; weak D call: TRBD1 (7 bases). Deletions cut 5 bases from V and 4 bases from J, with 23 bases between. The germline V gene has CDR1 MDHEN and CDR2 SYDVKM. This CDR3 has 17 amino acids. In DNA, the CDR3 is TGTGCCAGCAGTCCCAACCGCGGGACAGCGTGGCCAGAGACCCAGTACTTC. Its protein is CASSPNRGTAWPETQYF.

The chain joins TRBV9 to TRBJ1-3, with 7 bases matching TRBD1. The J segment lost 0 bases and the V segment lost 0 bases, leaving 12 bases of the junction unmatched. Germline V lookup: CDR1 SGDLS, CDR2 YYNGEE. CDR3 length: 19 residues. The DNA for the CDR3 is TGTGCCAGCAGCGTAGATTCGACAGGGCGCCCGTTCTCTGGAAACACCATATATTTT. Translated, it gives CASSVDSTGRPFSGNTIYF.

This chain links TRBV30 with TRBJ2-7; possible D gene TRBD2, 7 bases. There are 16 residues in the CDR3. V gave up 0 bases and J gave up 5 bases, with 20 bases separating them. The germline gives CDR1 GTSNPN, CDR2 SVGIG (reference sequence). Here the CDR3 reads CAWSVPGGRLRNEQYF. The CDR3 coding sequence is TGTGCCTGGAGTGTACCGGGGGGCAGGCTACGAAACGAGCAGTACTTC.

The chain joins TRBV6-5 to TRBJ2-1; 7 bases fit TRBD2. Trimming removed 4 bases from V and 2 bases from J; junction bases left unmatched: 5. Germline V gives CDR1 MNHEY, CDR2 SVGAGI. This CDR3 has 15 amino acids. CDR3 residues: CASSSGTKAYNEQFF. As DNA, the CDR3 is TGTGCCAGCAGTTCCGGGACTAAGGCCTACAATGAGCAGTTCTTC.

The rearrangement links TRBV30 to TRBJ1-2; TRBD1 aligns across 9 bases. After removal of 1 base from V and 7 bases from J, the junction contained 7 bases not matched to a gene. The germline CDR1 and CDR2 sequences are GTSNPN and SVGIG (reference sequence). The CDR3 runs 14 residues. CDR3 DNA: TGTGCCTGGAGTGCGGCACAGGGGGCGGGTGGCTACACCTTC. Translation gives CAWSAAQGAGGYTF.

The gene calls are TRBV7-9 and TRBJ2-3; the D gene is possibly TRBD2 (7 bases). Trimming removed 0 bases at V and 5 bases at J, with 18 bases between. The CDR3 has 17 residues. Germline V gene lookup returns CDR1 SEHNR and CDR2 FQNEAQ (reference sequence). The CDR3 here is CASSLAGGADLVDTQYF. The CDR3 DNA reads TGTGCCAGCAGCTTAGCTGGGGGGGCAGACCTGGTAGATACGCAGTATTTT.

This sequence joins TRBV6-5 and TRBJ2-7; 10 bases line up with TRBD1. Losses at the gene ends were 5 bases for V and 7 bases for J; bases not matched to a gene: 8. CDR1 and CDR2 (germline): MNHEY, SVGAGI. The CDR3 runs 14 residues. The CDR3 sequence: CASSPGQGPWEQYF. The CDR3 nucleotides are TGTGCCAGCAGTCCGGGACAGGGGCCCTGGGAGCAGTACTTC.

This clone showed up just once. The CDR3: CASSVAGTPNQPQHF. CDR3 nucleotide sequence: TGTGCCAGCAGCGTAGCTGGGACACCTAATCAGCCCCAGCATTTT. The chain uses TRBV9 and TRBJ1-5; TRBD1 is a possible D gene (6 bases). Between the trimmed V and J ends, which lost 0 bases and 4 bases, there was a span of 11 bases. The germline V gene encodes CDR1 SGDLS and CDR2 YYNGEE. The length of the CDR3 is 15 residues. Full variable domain (remainder filled in from reference TRBV9 and TRBJ1-5): DSGVTQTPKHLITATGQRVTLRCSPRSGDLSVYWYQQSLDQGLQFLIQYYNGEERAKGNILERFSAQQFPDLHSELNLSSLELGDSALYFCASSVAGTPNQPQHFGDGTRLSIL.

Only one count was recorded for this clone. The genes are TRBV5-4 and TRBJ2-1, with TRBD2 matching 7 bases. J was trimmed by 2 bases and V by 1 base; bases with no gene match: 6. Germline loops: CDR1 SGHNT, CDR2 YYREEE (reference sequence). The CDR3 totals 16 residues. The CDR3 loop reads CASSLSSLAAYNEQFF. The CDR3 DNA is TGTGCCAGCAGCTTGTCTTCGCTAGCGGCCTACAATGAGCAGTTCTTC.